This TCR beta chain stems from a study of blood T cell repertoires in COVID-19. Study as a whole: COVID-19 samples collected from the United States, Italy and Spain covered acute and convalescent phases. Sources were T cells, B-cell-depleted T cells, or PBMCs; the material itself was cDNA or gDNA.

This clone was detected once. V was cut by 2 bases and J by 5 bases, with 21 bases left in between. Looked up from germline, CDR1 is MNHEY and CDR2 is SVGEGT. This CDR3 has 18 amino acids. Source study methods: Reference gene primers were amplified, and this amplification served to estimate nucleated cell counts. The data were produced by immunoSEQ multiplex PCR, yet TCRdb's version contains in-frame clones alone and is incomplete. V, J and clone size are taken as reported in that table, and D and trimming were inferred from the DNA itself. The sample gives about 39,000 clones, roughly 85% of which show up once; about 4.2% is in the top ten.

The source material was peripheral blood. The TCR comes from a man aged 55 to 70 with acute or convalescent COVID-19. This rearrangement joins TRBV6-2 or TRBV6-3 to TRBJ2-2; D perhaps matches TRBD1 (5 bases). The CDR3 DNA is TGTGCCAGCAGTTACCCTTCCACCTTGTCAGGGTATACCGGGGAGCTGTTTTTT. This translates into CASSYPSTLSGYTGELFF.